Below are 5 T cell receptor beta chains sequenced from a single sample in a study of blood T cell repertoires in COVID-19. Clones were read by immunoSEQ multiplex PCR, and TCRdb kept only the in-frame ones, dropping some. The sample includes 240,000 or so clones, roughly 90% seen only once; the top ten take approximately 9%. The sequenced sample was PBMCs or T cells enriched from blood (not recorded which). The receptors stem from a man aged 35-49 years who had recovered from COVID-19.

V gene TRBV10-3 combines with J gene TRBJ1-2; tentatively, D is TRBD1 (6 bases). V was pared by 0 bases and J by 7 bases, with 12 bases between. The CDR3 has 14 amino acids. CDR1 is ENHRY, CDR2 SYGVKD, per germline. The CDR3 bases are TGTGCCATCAGTGAGTCTGGGGGCAGGAGTGGCTACACCTTC. This encodes CAISESGGRSGYTF.

The rearrangement joins TRBV7-8 to TRBJ1-5; TRBD1 matches 8 bases. The CDR3 runs to 14 residues. Trimming took 4 bases from V and 6 from J; bases not matched to a gene: 5. CDR1 SGHVS and CDR2 FQNEAQ come from the germline V gene. The CDR3 protein is CASSYQGASQPQHF. In nucleotides, the CDR3 is TGTGCCAGCAGCTACCAGGGGGCGAGTCAGCCCCAGCATTTT.

The chain employs TRBV3-1 (or the pseudogene TRBV3-2) and TRBJ2-7; TRBD1 aligns across 12 bases. CDR3 length: 20 residues. The germline gives CDR1 LGHDT, CDR2 YNNKEL (reference sequence). Trimming cost V 1 base and J 3 bases; bases outside gene matches: 16. In DNA form, the CDR3 reads TGTGCCAGCAGCCAAGTTAAGGCCCTCGACCGGGACAGGGGGCGCTACGAGCAGTACTTC. It codes for CASSQVKALDRDRGRYEQYF.

This rearrangement joins TRBV24-1 to TRBJ1-3; D not certain. V shed 5 bases and J shed 0 bases, with 13 bases lying between them. The germline gives CDR1 KGHDR, CDR2 SFDVKD. This CDR3 is 16 amino acids long. This chain's CDR3 is CATSAGPLSSGNTIYF. CDR3 DNA sequence: TGTGCCACCAGTGCAGGCCCTTTGAGCTCTGGAAACACCATATATTTT.

The rearrangement links TRBV6-6 to TRBJ1-1; TRBD1 aligns across 9 bases. Trimming at V came to 6 bases and at J to 4 bases, leaving 6 bases not matched to a gene. From germline, CDR1 is MNHNY and CDR2 SVGAGI (reference sequence). This CDR3 is 14 amino acids long. The CDR3 nucleotides are TGTGCCAGCAGCAACAGGGGGCCGACCACTGAAGCTTTCTTT. Its protein product is CASSNRGPTTEAFF.